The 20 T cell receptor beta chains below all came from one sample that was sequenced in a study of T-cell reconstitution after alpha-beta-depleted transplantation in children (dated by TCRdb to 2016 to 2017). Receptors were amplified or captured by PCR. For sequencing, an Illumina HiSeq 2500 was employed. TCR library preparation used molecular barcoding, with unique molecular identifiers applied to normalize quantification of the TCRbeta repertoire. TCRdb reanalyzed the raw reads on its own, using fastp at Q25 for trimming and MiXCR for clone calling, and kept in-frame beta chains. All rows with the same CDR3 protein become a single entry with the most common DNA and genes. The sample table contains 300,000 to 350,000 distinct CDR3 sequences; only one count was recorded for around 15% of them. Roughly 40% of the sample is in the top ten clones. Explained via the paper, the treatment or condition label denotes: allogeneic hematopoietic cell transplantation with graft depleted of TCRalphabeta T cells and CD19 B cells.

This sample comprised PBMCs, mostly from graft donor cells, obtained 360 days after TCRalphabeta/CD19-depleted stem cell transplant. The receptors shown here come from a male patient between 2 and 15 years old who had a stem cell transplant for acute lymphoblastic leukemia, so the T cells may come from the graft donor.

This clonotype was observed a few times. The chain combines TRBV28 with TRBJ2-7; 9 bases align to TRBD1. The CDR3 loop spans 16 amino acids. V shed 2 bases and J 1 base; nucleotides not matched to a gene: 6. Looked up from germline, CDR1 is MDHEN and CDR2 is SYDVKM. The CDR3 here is CASSLGQGHPSYEQYF. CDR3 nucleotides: TGTGCCAGCAGTTTAGGACAGGGGCATCCTTCCTACGAGCAGTACTTC.

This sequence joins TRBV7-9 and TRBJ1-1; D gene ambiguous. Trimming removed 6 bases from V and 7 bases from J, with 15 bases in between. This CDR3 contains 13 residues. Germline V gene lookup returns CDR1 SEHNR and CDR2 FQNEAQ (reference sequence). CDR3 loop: CASSLVLKLEAFF. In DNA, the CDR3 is TGTGCCAGCAGTCTAGTTCTAAAGCTTGAAGCTTTCTTT.

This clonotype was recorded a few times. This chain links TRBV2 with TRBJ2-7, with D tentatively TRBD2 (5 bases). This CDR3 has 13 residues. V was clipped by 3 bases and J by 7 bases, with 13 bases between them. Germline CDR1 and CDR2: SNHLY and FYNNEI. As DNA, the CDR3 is TGTGCCAGCAGTGAGTCTCTAGCTTCGGAGCAGTACTTC. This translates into CASSESLASEQYF.

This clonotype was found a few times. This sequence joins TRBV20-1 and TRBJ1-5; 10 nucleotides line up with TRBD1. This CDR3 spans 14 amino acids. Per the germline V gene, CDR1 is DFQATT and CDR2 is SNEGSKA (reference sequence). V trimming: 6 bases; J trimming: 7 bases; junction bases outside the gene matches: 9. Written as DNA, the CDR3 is TGCAGTGCAAAAGCCGGGACAGGGGTCCAGCCCCAGCATTTT. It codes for CSAKAGTGVQPQHF.

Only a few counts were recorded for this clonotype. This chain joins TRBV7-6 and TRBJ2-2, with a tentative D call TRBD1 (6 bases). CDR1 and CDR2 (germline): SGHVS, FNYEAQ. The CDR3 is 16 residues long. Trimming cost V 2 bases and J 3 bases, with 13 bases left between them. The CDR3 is CASSLTQGRYTGELFF. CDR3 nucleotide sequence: TGTGCCAGCAGCTTAACCCAGGGGCGATACACCGGGGAGCTGTTTTTT.

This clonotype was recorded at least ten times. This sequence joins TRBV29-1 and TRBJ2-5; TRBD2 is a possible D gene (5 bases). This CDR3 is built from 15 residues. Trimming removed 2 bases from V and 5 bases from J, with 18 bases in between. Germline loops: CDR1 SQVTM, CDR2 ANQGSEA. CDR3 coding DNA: TGCAGCGTTGAAAGGTGGATGGGCCGAGGGGAGACCCAGTACTTC. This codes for CSVERWMGRGETQYF.

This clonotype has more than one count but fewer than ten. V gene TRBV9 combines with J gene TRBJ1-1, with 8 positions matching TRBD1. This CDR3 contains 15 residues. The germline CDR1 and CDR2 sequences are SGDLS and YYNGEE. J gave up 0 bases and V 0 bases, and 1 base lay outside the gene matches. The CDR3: CASSVEDRVNTEAFF. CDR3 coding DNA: TGTGCCAGCAGCGTAGAGGACAGGGTGAACACTGAAGCTTTCTTT.

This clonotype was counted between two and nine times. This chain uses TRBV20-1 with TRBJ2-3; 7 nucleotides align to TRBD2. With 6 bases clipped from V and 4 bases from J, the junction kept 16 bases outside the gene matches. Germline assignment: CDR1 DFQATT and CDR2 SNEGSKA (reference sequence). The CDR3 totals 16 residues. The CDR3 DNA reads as TGCAGTGCAACGGGGGGAGGACCCTACAGTGCAGATACGCAGTATTTT. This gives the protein CSATGGGPYSADTQYF.

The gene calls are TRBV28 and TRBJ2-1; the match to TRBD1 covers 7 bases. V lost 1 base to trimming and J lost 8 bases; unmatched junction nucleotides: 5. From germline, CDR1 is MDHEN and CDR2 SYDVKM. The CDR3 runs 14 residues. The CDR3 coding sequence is TGTGCCAGCAGTTTATACAGGGGTATGGATGAGCAGTTCTTC. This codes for CASSLYRGMDEQFF.

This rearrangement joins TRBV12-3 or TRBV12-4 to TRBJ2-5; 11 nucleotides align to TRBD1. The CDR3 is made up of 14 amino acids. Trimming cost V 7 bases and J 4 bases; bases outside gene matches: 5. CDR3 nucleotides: TGTGCCAGCAAGAAGGACAGGGGGCGAGAGACCCAGTACTTC. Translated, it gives CASKKDRGRETQYF.

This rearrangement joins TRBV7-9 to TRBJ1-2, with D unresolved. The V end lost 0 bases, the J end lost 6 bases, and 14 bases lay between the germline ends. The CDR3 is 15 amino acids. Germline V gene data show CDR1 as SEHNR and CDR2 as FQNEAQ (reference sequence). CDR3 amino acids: CASSLAGTPWDGYTF. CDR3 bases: TGTGCCAGCAGCTTAGCGGGCACTCCCTGGGATGGCTACACCTTC.

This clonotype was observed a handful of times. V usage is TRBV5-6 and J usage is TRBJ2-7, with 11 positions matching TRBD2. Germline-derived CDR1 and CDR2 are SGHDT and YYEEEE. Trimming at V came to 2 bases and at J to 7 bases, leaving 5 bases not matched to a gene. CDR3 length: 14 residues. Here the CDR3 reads CASSLLAGDREQYF. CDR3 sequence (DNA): TGTGCCAGCAGCTTACTAGCGGGAGATAGGGAGCAGTACTTC.

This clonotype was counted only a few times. The CDR3 DNA reads as TGTGCCAGCAGCGCATATAGACACATCAACTATGGCTACACCTTC. As protein: CASSAYRHINYGYTF. V and J are TRBV3-1 and TRBJ1-2; D is undetermined. The CDR3 runs to 15 residues. Per germline, CDR1 LGHDT and CDR2 YNNKEL (reference sequence). With 5 bases removed from V and 2 bases from J, the gap between germline ends came to 15 bases.

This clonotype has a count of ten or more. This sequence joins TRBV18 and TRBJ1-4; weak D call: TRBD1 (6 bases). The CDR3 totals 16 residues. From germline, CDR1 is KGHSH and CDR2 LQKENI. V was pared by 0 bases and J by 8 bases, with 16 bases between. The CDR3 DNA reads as TGTGCCAGCTCACCACCGCGTACAGGGTTGAAGGAAAAACTGTTTTTT. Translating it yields CASSPPRTGLKEKLFF.

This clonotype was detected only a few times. CDR3 protein: CATSDRTGSNQPQHF. CDR3 DNA: TGTGCCACCAGTGATCGGACAGGGAGCAATCAGCCCCAGCATTTT. This chain joins TRBV24-1 and TRBJ1-5, with 8 bases that match TRBD1. With V trimmed by 3 bases and J by 1 base, 1 base remained unmatched. Germline CDR1 KGHDR, CDR2 SFDVKD. This CDR3 has 15 amino acids.

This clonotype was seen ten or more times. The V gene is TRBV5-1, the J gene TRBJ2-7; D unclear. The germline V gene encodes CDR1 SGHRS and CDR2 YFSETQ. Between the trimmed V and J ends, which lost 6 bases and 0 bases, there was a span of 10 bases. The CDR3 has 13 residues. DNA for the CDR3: TGCGCCAGCAATCGAGAACCCTCCTACGAGCAGTACTTC. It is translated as CASNREPSYEQYF.

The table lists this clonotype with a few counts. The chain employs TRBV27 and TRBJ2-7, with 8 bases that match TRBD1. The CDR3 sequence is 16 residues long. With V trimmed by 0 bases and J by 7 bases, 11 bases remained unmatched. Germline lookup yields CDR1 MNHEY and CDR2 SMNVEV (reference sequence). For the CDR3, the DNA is TGTGCCAGCAGTTTATCTCCGCGGTACAGGGGGTCTGAGCAGTACTTC. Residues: CASSLSPRYRGSEQYF.

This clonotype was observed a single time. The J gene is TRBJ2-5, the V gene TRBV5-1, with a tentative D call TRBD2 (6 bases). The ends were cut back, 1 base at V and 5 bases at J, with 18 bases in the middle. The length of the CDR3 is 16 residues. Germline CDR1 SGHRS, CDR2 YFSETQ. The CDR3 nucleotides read TGCGCCAGCAGCTTGCGTGGAGCGGGCTCCTCGGAGACCCAGTACTTC. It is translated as CASSLRGAGSSETQYF.

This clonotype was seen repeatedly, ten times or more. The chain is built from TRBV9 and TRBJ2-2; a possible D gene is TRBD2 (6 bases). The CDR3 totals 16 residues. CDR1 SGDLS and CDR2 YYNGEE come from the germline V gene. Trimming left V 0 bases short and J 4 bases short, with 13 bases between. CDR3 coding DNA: TGTGCCAGCAGCGTAGTATCGGGACTTACCACCGGGGAGCTGTTTTTT. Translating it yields CASSVVSGLTTGELFF. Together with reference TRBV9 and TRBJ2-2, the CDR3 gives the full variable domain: DSGVTQTPKHLITATGQRVTLRCSPRSGDLSVYWYQQSLDQGLQFLIQYYNGEERAKGNILERFSAQQFPDLHSELNLSSLELGDSALYFCASSVVSGLTTGELFFGEGSRLTVL.

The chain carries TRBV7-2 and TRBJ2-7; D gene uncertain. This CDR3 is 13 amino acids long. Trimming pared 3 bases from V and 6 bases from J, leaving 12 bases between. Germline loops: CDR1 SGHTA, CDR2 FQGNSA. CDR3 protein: CASSLPVGSEQYF. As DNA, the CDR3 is TGTGCCAGCAGCTTGCCCGTGGGGTCCGAGCAGTACTTC. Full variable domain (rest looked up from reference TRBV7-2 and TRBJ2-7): GAGVSQSPSNKVTEKGKDVELRCDPISGHTALYWYRQSLGQGLEFLIYFQGNSAPDKSGLPSDRFSAERTGGSVSTLTIQRTQQEDSAVYLCASSLPVGSEQYFGPGTRLTVT.